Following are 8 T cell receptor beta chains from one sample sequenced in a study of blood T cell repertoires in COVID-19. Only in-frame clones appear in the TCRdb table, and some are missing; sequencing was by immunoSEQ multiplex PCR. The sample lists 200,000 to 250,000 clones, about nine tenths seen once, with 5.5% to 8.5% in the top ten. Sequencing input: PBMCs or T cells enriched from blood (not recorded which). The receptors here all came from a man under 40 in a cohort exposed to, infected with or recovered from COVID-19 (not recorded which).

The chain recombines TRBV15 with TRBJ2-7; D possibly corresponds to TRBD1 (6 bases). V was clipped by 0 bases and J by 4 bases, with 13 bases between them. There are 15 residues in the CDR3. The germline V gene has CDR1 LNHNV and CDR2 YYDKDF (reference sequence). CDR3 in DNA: TGTGCCACCAGCAGAGAAGGCAGGGGCTATTACGAGCAGTACTTC. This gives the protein CATSREGRGYYEQYF. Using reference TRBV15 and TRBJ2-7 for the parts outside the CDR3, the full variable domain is DAMVIQNPRYQVTQFGKPVTLSCSQTLNHNVMYWYQQKSSQAPKLLFHYYDKDFNNEADTPDNFQSRRPNTSFCFLDIRSPGLGDTAMYLCATSREGRGYYEQYFGPGTRLTVT.

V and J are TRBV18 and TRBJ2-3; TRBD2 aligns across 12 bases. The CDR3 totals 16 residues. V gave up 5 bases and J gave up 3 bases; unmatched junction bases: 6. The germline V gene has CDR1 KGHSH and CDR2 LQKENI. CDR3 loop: CASSRTSGVRTDTQYF. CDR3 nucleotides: TGTGCCAGCTCAAGGACTAGCGGGGTGAGGACAGATACGCAGTATTTT.

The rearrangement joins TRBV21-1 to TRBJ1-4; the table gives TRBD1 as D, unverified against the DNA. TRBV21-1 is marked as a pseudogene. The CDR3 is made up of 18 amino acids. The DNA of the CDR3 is TGTGCCAGCAGCAAAATTGTCCGAGGGGGCAGGGGGCTTGAAAAACTGTTTTTT. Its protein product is CASSKIVRGGRGLEKLFF.

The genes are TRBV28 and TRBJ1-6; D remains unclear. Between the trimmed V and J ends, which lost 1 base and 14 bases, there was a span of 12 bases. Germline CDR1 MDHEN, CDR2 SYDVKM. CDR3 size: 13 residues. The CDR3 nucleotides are TGTGCCAGCAGTTTATCCCTATTTTGGTCCCTCCACTTT. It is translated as CASSLSLFWSLHF.

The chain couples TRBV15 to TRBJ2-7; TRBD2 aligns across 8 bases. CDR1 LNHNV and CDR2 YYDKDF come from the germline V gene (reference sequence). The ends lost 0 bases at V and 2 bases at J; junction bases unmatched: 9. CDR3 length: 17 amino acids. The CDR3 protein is CATSREYLRTSTYEQYF. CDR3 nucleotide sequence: TGTGCCACCAGCAGAGAATATCTTCGGACTAGCACCTACGAGCAGTACTTC.

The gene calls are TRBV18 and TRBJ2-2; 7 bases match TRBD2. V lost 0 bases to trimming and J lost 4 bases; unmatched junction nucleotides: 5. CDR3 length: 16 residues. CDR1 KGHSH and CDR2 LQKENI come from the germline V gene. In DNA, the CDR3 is TGTGCCAGCTCACCACCCGAGGGAGGGGCCACCGGGGAGCTGTTTTTT. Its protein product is CASSPPEGGATGELFF.

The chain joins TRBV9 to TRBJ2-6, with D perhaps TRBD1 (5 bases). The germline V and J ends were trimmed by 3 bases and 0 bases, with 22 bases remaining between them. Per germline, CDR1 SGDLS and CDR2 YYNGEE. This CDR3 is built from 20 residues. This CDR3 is CASSESTVPQQNSGANVLTF. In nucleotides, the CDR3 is TGTGCCAGCAGCGAATCGACAGTCCCACAGCAAAACTCTGGGGCCAACGTCCTGACTTTC.

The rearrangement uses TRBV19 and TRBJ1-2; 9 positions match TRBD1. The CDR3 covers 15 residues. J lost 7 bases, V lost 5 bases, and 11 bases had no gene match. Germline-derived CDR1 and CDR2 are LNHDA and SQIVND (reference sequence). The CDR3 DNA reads TGTGCCAGTAGTGGATTACAGGGGGCTCGGGGTGGCTACACCTTC. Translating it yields CASSGLQGARGGYTF.